Sequencing of this T cell receptor (beta chain) was carried out in a study of chemoradiotherapy in HPV16-positive cancers. Study-wide findings and caveats: Candidate HPV-specific clones and E7-related TCR motifs grew in tumor during treatment. Better recurrence-free survival went with HPV-responsive T-cell expansion in HPV16-positive patients. Functional assays defining HPV-specific T cells used only a couple of HPV16-positive patients.

On this clone itself: The antigen is undetermined.

This CDR3 region has 15 residues. Looked up from germline, CDR1 is WNHNN and CDR2 is SYGVQD (reference sequence). V dropped 10 bases and J dropped 9; count of bases not matched to a gene: 12. Produced via immunoSEQ multiplex PCR; TCRdb's table is partial and in-frame only. The data show several thousand clones, approximately 90% seen once. The material was blood, obtained from a patient who underwent chemoradiotherapy. The sequence came from a human donor with HPV-associated anogenital cancer. The chain joins TRBV10-1 to TRBJ2-1; 13 bases align to TRBD2. The CDR3 loop is CATPPGLAGVSEQFF. DNA for the CDR3: TGCGCCACCCCCCCCGGACTAGCGGGAGTGAGTGAGCAGTTCTTC.